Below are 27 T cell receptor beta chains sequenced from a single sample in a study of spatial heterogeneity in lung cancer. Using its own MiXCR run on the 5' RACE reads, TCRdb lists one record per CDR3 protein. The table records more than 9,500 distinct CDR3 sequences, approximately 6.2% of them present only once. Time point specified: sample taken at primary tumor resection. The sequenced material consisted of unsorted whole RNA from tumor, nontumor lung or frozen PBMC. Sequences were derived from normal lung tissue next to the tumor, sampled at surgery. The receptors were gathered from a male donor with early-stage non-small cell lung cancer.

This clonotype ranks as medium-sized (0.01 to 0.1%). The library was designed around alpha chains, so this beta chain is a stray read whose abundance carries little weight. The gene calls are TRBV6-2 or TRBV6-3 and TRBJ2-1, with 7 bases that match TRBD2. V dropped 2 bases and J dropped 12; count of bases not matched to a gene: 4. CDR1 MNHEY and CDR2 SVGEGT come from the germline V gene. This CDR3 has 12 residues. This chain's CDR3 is CASSYGSGGQFF. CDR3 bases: TGTGCCAGCAGTTACGGATCGGGAGGGCAGTTCTTC.

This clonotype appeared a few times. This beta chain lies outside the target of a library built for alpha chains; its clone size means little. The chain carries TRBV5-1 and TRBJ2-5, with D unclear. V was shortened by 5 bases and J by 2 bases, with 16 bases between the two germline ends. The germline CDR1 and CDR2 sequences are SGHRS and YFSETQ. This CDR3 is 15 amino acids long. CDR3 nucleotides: TGCGCCAGCAGTTCTGGACCGGGTGGGCAAGAGACCCAGTACTTC. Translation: CASSSGPGGQETQYF.

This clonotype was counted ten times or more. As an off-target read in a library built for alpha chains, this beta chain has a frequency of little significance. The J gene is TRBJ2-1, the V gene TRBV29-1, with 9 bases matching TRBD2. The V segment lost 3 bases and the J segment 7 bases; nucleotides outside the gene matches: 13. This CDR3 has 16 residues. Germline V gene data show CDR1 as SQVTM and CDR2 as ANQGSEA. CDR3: CSVDRGAGGQVNEQFF. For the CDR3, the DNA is TGCAGCGTTGACAGGGGCGCGGGAGGGCAAGTGAATGAGCAGTTCTTC.

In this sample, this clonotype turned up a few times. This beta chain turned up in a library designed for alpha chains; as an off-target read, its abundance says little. CDR3 DNA sequence: TGCGCCAGCAGCCAAGCCCCCCCCGGGAGCTCCTACGAGCAGTACTTC. Its protein product is CASSQAPPGSSYEQYF. This sequence joins TRBV4-3 and TRBJ2-7, with D perhaps TRBD2 (6 bases). Germline CDR1 LGHNA, CDR2 YSLEER. CDR3 length: 16 residues. V lost 1 base and J lost 0, with 13 bases in between.

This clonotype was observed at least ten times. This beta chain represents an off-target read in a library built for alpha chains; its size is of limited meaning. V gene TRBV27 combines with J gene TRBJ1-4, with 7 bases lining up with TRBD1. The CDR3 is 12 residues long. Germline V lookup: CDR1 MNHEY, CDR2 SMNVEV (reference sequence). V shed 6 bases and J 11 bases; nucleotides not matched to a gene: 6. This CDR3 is CASSPDRAKLFF. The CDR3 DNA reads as TGTGCCAGCAGCCCCGACAGGGCTAAACTGTTTTTT.

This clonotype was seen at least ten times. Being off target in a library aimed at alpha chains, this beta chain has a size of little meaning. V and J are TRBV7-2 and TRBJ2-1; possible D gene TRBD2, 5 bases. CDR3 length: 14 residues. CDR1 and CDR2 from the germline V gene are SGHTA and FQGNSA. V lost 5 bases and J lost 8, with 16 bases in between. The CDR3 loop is CASSPIGVSDEQFF. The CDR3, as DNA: TGTGCCAGCAGCCCCATCGGGGTCTCCGATGAGCAGTTCTTC.

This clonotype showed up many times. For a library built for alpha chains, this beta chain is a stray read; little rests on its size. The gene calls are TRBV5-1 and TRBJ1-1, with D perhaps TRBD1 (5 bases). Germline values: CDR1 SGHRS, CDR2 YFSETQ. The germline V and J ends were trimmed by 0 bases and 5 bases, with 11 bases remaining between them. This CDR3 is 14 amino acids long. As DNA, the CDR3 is TGCGCCAGCAGCTTGGGACGGAAGGGGACTGAAGCTTTCTTT. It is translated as CASSLGRKGTEAFF.

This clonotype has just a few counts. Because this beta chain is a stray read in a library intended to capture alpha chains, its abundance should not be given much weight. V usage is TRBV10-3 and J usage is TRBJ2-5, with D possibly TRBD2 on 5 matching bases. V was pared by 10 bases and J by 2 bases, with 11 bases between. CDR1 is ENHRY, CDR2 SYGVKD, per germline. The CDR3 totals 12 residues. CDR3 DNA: TGTGCCACCGGACTCGGTCAAGAGACCCAGTACTTC. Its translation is CATGLGQETQYF.

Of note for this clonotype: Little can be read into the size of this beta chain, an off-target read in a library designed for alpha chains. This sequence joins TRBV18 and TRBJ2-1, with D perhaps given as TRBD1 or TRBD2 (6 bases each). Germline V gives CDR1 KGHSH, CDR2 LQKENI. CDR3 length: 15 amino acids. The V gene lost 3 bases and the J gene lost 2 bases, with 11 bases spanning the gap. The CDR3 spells CASSPVGGTYNEQFF. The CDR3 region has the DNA TGTGCCAGCTCACCGGTGGGGGGCACCTACAATGAGCAGTTCTTC.

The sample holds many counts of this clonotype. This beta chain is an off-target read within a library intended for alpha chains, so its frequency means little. The chain's CDR3 is CASSTPTDTQYF. The CDR3 DNA reads as TGTGCCAGCAGTACGCCGACAGATACGCAGTATTTT. V is TRBV6-5 and J is TRBJ2-3, with no clear D. With 5 bases removed from V and 3 bases from J, the gap between germline ends came to 6 bases. This CDR3 is 12 amino acids long. The germline CDR1 and CDR2 sequences are MNHEY and SVGAGI.

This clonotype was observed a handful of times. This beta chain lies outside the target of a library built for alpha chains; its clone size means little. CDR3 loop: CASSLGIGTDTQYF. The CDR3 region has the DNA TGTGCCAGCAGCTTGGGCATAGGCACAGATACGCAGTATTTT. This chain connects TRBV5-8 to TRBJ2-3; D is ambiguous. This CDR3 comprises 14 residues. CDR1 and CDR2 from the germline V gene are SGHTS and YDEGEE. Trimming removed 0 bases from V and 1 base from J, with 6 bases in between. The full variable domain, completed using reference TRBV5-8 and TRBJ2-3, is EAGVTQSPTHLIKTRGQQATLRCSPISGHTSVYWYQQALGLGLQFLLWYDEGEERNRGNFPPRFSGRQFPNYSSELNVNALELEDSALYLCASSLGIGTDTQYFGPGTRLTVL.

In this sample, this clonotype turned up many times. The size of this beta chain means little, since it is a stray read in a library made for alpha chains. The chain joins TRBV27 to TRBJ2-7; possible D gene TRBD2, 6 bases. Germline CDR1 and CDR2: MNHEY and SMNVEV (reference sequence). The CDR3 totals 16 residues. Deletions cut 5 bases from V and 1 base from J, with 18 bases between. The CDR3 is CASSPSGGDRSYEQYF. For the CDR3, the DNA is TGTGCCAGCAGTCCGTCTGGCGGGGATAGGTCCTACGAGCAGTACTTC.

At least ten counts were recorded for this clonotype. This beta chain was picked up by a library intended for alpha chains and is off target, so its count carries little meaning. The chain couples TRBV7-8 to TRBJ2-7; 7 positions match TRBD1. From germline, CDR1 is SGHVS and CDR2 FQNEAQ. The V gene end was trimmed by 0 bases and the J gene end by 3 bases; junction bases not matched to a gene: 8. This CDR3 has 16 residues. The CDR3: CASSLAPTGPYYEQYF. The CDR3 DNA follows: TGTGCCAGCAGCTTAGCACCGACAGGGCCATACTACGAGCAGTACTTC.

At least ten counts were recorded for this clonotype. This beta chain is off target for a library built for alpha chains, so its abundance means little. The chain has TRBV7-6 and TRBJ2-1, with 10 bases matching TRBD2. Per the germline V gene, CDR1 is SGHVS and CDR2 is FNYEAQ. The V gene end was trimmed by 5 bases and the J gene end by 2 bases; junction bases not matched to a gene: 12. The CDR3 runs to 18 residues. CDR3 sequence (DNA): TGTGCCAGCAGCCCCCAGCCTATAGCGGGAGGACCCTACAATGAGCAGTTCTTC. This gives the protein CASSPQPIAGGPYNEQFF.

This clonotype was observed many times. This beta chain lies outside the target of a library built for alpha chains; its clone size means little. CDR3 protein: CASSLRTDYGYTF. CDR3 nucleotide sequence: TGTGCCAGCAGCCTACGGACGGACTATGGCTACACCTTC. This chain links TRBV3-1 with TRBJ1-2; no clear D gene. Trimming took 4 bases from V and 3 from J, leaving 9 bases between them. The germline CDR1 and CDR2 sequences are LGHDT and YNNKEL (reference sequence). CDR3 length: 13 residues.

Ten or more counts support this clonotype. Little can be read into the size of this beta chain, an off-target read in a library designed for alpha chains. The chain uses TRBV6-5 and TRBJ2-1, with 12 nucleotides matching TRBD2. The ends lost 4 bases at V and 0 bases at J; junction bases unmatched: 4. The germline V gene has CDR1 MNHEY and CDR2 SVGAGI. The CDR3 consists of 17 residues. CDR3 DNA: TGTGCCAGCAGTTCCGGACTAGCGGGGACCTCCTACAATGAGCAGTTCTTC. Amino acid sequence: CASSSGLAGTSYNEQFF.

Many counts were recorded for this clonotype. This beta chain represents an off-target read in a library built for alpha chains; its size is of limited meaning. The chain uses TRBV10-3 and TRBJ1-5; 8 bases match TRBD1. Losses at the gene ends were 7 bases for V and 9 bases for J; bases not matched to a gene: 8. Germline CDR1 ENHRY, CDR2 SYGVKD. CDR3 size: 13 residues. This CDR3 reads CAITELQGGPQHF. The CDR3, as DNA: TGTGCCATCACCGAGTTACAGGGGGGGCCCCAGCATTTT.

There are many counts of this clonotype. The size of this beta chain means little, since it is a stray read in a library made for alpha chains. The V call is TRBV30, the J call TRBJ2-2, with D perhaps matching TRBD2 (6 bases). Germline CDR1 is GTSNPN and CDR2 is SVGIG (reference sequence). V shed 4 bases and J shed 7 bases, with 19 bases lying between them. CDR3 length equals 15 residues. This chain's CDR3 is CAWTEGRRALGELFF. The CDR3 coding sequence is TGTGCCTGGACCGAGGGTAGGAGGGCCCTCGGGGAGCTGTTTTTT.

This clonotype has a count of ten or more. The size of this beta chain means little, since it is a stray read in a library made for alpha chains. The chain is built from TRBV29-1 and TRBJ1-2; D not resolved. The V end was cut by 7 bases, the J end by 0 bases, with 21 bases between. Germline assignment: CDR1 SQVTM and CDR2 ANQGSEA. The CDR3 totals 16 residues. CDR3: CSAFHRSLYPNYGYTF. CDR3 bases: TGCAGCGCCTTCCACCGCTCTTTATACCCTAACTATGGCTACACCTTC.

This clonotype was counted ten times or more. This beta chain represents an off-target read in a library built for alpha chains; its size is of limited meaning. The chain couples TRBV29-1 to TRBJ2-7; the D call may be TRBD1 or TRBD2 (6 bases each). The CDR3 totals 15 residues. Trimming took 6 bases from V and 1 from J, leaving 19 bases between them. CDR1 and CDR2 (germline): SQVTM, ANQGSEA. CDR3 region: CSVVRGRDGSYEQYF. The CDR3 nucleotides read TGCAGCGTCGTACGGGGGCGGGACGGGTCCTACGAGCAGTACTTC.

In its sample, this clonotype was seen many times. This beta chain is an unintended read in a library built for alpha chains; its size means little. CDR3 in amino acids: CASSRRQVRGTEAFF. The CDR3 nucleotides are TGTGCCAGCAGCCGAAGACAGGTTCGAGGCACTGAAGCTTTCTTT. The chain joins TRBV3-1 to TRBJ1-1, with a weak D call TRBD1 (6 bases). With 4 bases removed from V and 4 bases from J, the gap between germline ends came to 16 bases. The CDR3 has 15 amino acids. Germline CDR1 LGHDT, CDR2 YNNKEL (reference sequence).

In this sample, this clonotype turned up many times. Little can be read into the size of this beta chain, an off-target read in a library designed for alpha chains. The CDR3 DNA is TGTGCCAGCATGGGGAGCTCCTACAATGAGCAGTTCTTC. It translates to CASMGSSYNEQFF. The rearrangement joins TRBV2 to TRBJ2-1; D is perhaps TRBD2 (5 bases). This CDR3 region has 13 residues. Germline V CDR1 and CDR2: SNHLY, FYNNEI. V lost 7 bases to trimming and J lost 0 bases, with 7 bases between them. Together with reference TRBV2 and TRBJ2-1, the CDR3 gives the full variable domain: EPEVTQTPSHQVTQMGQEVILRCVPISNHLYFYWYRQILGQKVEFLVSFYNNEISEKSEIFDDQFSVERPDGSNFTLKIRSTKLEDSAMYFCASMGSSYNEQFFGPGTRLTVL.

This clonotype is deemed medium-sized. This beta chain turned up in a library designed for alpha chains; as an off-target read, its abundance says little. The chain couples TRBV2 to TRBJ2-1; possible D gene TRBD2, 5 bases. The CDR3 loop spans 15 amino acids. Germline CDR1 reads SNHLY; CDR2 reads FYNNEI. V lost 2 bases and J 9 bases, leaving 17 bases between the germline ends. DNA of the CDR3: TGTGCCAGCAGTGAAATGAGCGGTATCCTGGGTGAGCAGTTCTTC. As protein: CASSEMSGILGEQFF.

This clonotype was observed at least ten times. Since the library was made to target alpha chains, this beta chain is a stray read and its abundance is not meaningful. The CDR3 is CASSEGGSWNQPQHF. The CDR3 nucleotides are TGTGCCAGCAGTGAGGGGGGGTCGTGGAATCAGCCCCAGCATTTT. The rearrangement uses TRBV2 and TRBJ1-5, with a weak D call TRBD1 (5 bases). The CDR3 runs to 15 residues. Trimming stripped 3 bases from V and 4 bases from J, with 13 bases between. The germline gives CDR1 SNHLY, CDR2 FYNNEI. Supplemented by reference TRBV2 and TRBJ1-5, the full variable domain reads EPEVTQTPSHQVTQMGQEVILRCVPISNHLYFYWYRQILGQKVEFLVSFYNNEISEKSEIFDDQFSVERPDGSNFTLKIRSTKLEDSAMYFCASSEGGSWNQPQHFGDGTRLSIL.

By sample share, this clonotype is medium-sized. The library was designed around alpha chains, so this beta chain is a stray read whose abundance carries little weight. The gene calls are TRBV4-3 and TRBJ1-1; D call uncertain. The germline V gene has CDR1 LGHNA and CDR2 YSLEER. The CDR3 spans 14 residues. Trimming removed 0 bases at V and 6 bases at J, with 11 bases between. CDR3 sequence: CASSQEWGFPEAFF. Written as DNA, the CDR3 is TGCGCCAGCAGCCAAGAATGGGGTTTCCCTGAAGCTTTCTTT.

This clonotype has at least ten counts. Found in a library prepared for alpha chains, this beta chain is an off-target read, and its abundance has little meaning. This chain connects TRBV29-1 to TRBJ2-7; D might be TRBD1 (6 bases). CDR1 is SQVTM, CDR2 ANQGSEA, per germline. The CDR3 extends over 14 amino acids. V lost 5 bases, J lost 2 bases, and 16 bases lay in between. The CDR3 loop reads CSVILRGRPYEQYF. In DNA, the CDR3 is TGCAGCGTTATTCTCAGGGGCCGACCCTACGAGCAGTACTTC.

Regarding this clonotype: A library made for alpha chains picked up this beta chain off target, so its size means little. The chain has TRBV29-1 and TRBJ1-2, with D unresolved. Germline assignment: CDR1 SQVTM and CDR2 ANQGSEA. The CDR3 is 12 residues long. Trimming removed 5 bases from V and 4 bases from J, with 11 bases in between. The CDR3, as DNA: TGCAGCGTTATACAACCGGGCTATGGCTACACCTTC. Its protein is CSVIQPGYGYTF. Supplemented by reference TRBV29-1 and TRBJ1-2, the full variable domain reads SAVISQKPSRDICQRGTSLTIQCQVDSQVTMMFWYRQQPGQSLTLIATANQGSEATYESGFVIDKFPISRPNLTFSTLTVSNMSPEDSSIYLCSVIQPGYGYTFGSGTRLTVV.